This record looks at one TCR beta chain sequence and its context. Its cognate antigen has yet to be identified. Base qualities are not provided; no much larger clone lies one nucleotide away. The method behind the library was the immunoSEQ multiplex PCR assay. For the multiplex PCR, a mixture combining 60 forward primers for TCR Vbeta segments and 13 reverse primers for TCR Jbeta segments was used. Amplification of the CDR3 region of rearranged TCR beta genes was performed with a multiplex PCR assay on genomic DNA. The Illumina HiSeq System was used to sequence the amplified TCR beta libraries as 87-base-pair reads. Processing in the source paper ran as follows. In a later analysis, roughly 80 million unique TCR beta chains were counted across the 500 to 850 repertoires, and roughly 11 million of these chains were shared by at least two donors. Raw reads were error-corrected and collapsed into unique sequences by a nearest-neighbor algorithm in which closely related sequences were merged to remove PCR and sequencing errors. V, D and J gene segments were assigned by aligning CDR3 sequences to IMGT reference sequences. For a sequence to be retained, a match of at least six nucleotides to both a V gene segment and a J gene segment was required. A rearrangement was called productive if the CDR3 had no stop codons and remained in frame with V and J, and every other rearrangement was called non-productive. CDR3 was defined by IMGT convention, running from the second conserved V-encoded cysteine to the conserved J-encoded phenylalanine. The earlier analysis of 587 of the donors excluded sequences that lacked an unambiguous match to a single V gene segment. In an earlier analysis of around 590 of the donors, a V segment was called functional when productive rearrangements were above 56.7%, and segregating when the standard deviation between donors exceeded 5%. A statistical classification framework was developed to diagnose cytomegalovirus status using the catalog of TCR beta chain sequences. A later analysis assigned V and J genes by comparing TCR nucleotide sequences with IMGT/GENE-DB human TR gene sequences. Using the TCRdist pipeline, a later analysis assigned CDR3 sequences along with most-parsimonious VDJ recombination scenarios. A later analysis defined each TCR beta chain by its CDR3 amino acid sequence plus V-gene family, and excluded reads lacking a unique V-gene family. A later analysis removed 592 highly shared, low-generation-probability nucleotide sequences to deal with suspected cross-contamination and a sequencing artifact. A later analysis calculated a clonal expansion index for each public chain from normalized within-repertoire ranks of inferred template counts. Generation probabilities in a later analysis came from a VDJ recombination model fitted to out-of-frame rearrangements, and those results were checked against IGoR. Hypergeometric tests were used in a later analysis to score TCR-TCR, TCR-HLA and TCR-CMV co-occurrence, with a repertoire-size bias correction applied to the TCR pairs. To estimate false discovery rates, a later analysis permuted the HLA or CMV assignments 20 times. A later analysis grouped co-occurring TCRs with DBSCAN, adding TCRdist sequence similarity when clustering within HLA-allele-positive subsets. Repertoires with fewer than 30,000 or more than 120,000 public chains, plus five repertoires with anomalous nucleotide sharing, were excluded from co-occurrence clustering. This is the immuneACCESS table as TCRdb keeps it, with only in-frame sequences that have V and J called. A part of the clones is gone; compared with another copy, unresolved V genes explain less than half, and the rest is unexplained. V and J calls and clone size are copied from that table; D and trimming were computed from the DNA. Across this sample there are some 200,000 clones, with more than 75% seen only once. Jointly, the top ten make up 2% to 3% of the sample.

These data are taken from a study of cytomegalovirus exposure and HLA in healthy donors (dated by TCRdb to 2016 to 2017). Background for the entire study: According to an earlier analysis of 587 of the donors, about 180 million T cells yielded 95 million to 140 million unique TCR beta sequences and roughly 280 Gb of sequence data. An early release that covered some 630 HLA-typed donors contained approximately 320 gigabases of sequencing data and roughly 84 million unique TCR sequences. Among the roughly 390 genotyped donors, around 81% belonged to the genetic ancestry cluster associated with self-reported Caucasian donors. The study aimed to test whether cataloging public T cell receptors could reveal signatures of past pathogen exposure. The T cell repertoires of under 700 subjects were profiled by immunosequencing and related to cytomegalovirus serostatus. A separate validation cohort of roughly 130 different subjects was used in addition to the approximately 670-subject first cohort. To predict cytomegalovirus infection status, the study combined high-throughput TCR immunosequencing, statistical association of individual TCRs with disease status, and machine learning. To study patterns of TCR occurrence, a later analysis re-analyzed previously published TCR beta repertoires from around 700 donors and added high-resolution HLA genotyping. Rather than using new phenotypic data, the later analysis identified candidate immune exposures from TCR beta sequences and from how often those sequences occurred across donors. In an earlier analysis of roughly 580 of the donors, high-throughput TCR beta sequencing was used to judge whether each TCR beta V gene segment behaved as functional or pseudogenic. Donor age, sex, ethnicity and CMV serostatus were compiled alongside the repertoire data. Genome-wide SNP genotypes for about 65% of the roughly 670 donors were used in a later genetic analysis, which treated that subset as a discovery cohort. All discovery cohort repertoires had been generated on a single sequencing platform. HLA typing covered class I and class II loci at four-digit resolution. The number of donors typed differed by locus, with 629-630 for A, B, C, DRB1 and DQB1, more than 500 for DQA1, 606 for DPA1, and about 450 for DPB1. Because of strong linkage in the cohort, roughly five DR-DQ haplotypes were treated as single units for association and clustering. Among about 390 genotyped donors of the cohort, an average of roughly 240,000 unique TCR beta nucleotide sequences were sequenced per donor, roughly 18% of them non-productive. Beyond this particular receptor, the publication reports: Immune exposure information for the cohort was limited to CMV serostatus. This cohort had only TCR beta chains sequenced, and the lack of alpha or paired-chain data limited which features could be detected. A few of the identified cytomegalovirus-associated TCR beta chains were confirmed in vitro to be specific for cytomegalovirus antigens. A further reported finding was that TCR beta sequences accurately predicted the HLA-A and HLA-B alleles for most subjects in the first cohort. In a later analysis, the rate of TCR association differed among HLA loci, with DRB1 alleles having the most associated TCRs and HLA-C alleles having the fewest. A total of 164 TCR beta chains were listed by the study as associated with cytomegalovirus. The classifier was reported to diagnose cytomegalovirus status with high specificity and sensitivity in both the original and validation cohorts. Assigning TCR associations to individual alleles was difficult when HLA alleles, especially DR and DQ, strongly co-occurred. A later analysis associated 16,951 TCR beta sequences with specific HLA alleles at a false discovery rate of 0.05. A later analysis reported that several top co-occurrence clusters appeared linked to parvovirus B19, influenza, CMV and Epstein-Barr virus. In an earlier analysis of under 600 of the donors, most TCR beta V segments were observed in productive rearrangements about 90% or about 30% of the time, broadly matching IMGT annotations. In a later analysis, most CMV-associated TCR beta chains were found to appear HLA-restricted, with HLA associations seemingly driven largely by CMV exposure. Correlated functional status among segregating V segments might be attributable to linkage disequilibrium, but an unknown experimental factor could not be ruled out. Some IMGT-functional V segments, including TRBV6-2 and TRBV6-3, could not be told apart with the 87-base-pair reads, so those segments were excluded. Because HLA typing was missing for some donors at each locus, association tests included only the typed subset. The earlier analysis of a few hundred of the donors excluded fewer than 20 rarely observed V segments, including chromosome 9 orphons, because counts were too low. A cluster of highly shared sequence variants was judged likely to be a technical artifact of the sequencing pipeline. V-gene and J-gene trimming of TCR beta chains was associated with a missense DCLRE1C variant in a later genetic analysis, and the association was replicated in an independent cohort. In a later analysis, HLA-associated TCR beta chains showed more clonal expansion and lower generation probabilities than non-associated chains that were equally common. According to a later genetic analysis, donors in an Asian-associated ancestry cluster had fewer N-insertions in productive TCRs than the roughly 700-donor mean. It was suggested by the authors that the approach could potentially be generalized to other disease states and immunological phenotypes. Across donors, most TCR sequences were observed very rarely, whereas some public TCRs were present in many individuals. Presence/absence analyses assumed roughly uniform sequencing depth across donors, an assumption that may not hold.

The CDR3 has 17 amino acids, counting the end cysteine and phenylalanine. Of the read, only the CDR3 DNA is kept; its 51 bases are in frame from base 1. Per the germline V gene (reference sequence), SEHNR is the CDR1 and FQNEAQ is the CDR2. After removal of 8 bases from V and 0 bases from J, the junction retains 15 bases not matched to a gene. The cohort consisted of hundreds of healthy bone marrow donors. At the time of sampling, every cohort member was nominally healthy, though immune exposures that went unrecorded were likely present. The donor tested CMV seropositive and was one of the 289 seropositive cohort members. Every donor gave a peripheral blood sample, and the peripheral blood mononuclear cells from that sample were used for TCR beta sequencing. The Qiagen DNeasy Blood Extraction Kit was used to extract genomic DNA from the blood cell samples.

The chain joins TRBV7-9 to TRBJ1-2, with 7 middle bases fitting TRBD1. Input material: PBMCs. This sequence originates from a woman aged 45 to 65 in good health and CMV-seropositive. The nucleotide sequence reads as follows: TGTGCCAGCGCCAAATCCCCCGGGACAGAGACTAACTATGGCTACACCTTC. This encodes CASAKSPGTETNYGYTF. Reference TRBV7-9 and TRBJ1-2 proteins supply the regions before and after the CDR3; the full variable domain is: DTGVSQNPRHKITKRGQNVTFRCDPISEHNRLYWYRQTLGQGPEFLTYFQNEAQLEKSRLLSDRFSAERPKGSFSTLEIQRTEQGDSAMYLCASAKSPGTETNYGYTFGSGTRLTVV.